This T cell receptor beta chain was sequenced during a study of CD8+CD57+ T cells in acquired aplastic anemia. Study summary: The mean DNA yield obtained from sorted CD4+ and CD8+ cells came to approximately 3 ug. The average read count for CD4+ cells in healthy donors was 10 million to 12 million. The study, taken as a whole, reports: CD8+ Simpson's diversity did not differ significantly between patients and controls. Between patients and controls, about 30 CD8+ CDR3 sequences were found in common.

In its sample, this clonotype was seen many times. What it recognizes is unknown. CDR3 and TCR beta VDJ profiling relied on genomic DNA as the template. TCRdb ran MiXCR on the reads and lists one entry per CDR3 protein. The sample comprises tens of thousands of distinct CDR3 sequences, 50% to 70% of which are singletons, and 2% to 2.5% rests with the top ten. Trimming shortened V by 4 bases and J by 5 bases, and 15 bases separated the two germline ends. The length of the CDR3 is 14 residues. The germline V gene encodes CDR1 SGDLS and CDR2 YYNGEE. The clonotype was recovered from a human donor in good health, serving as a control. This rearrangement joins TRBV9 to TRBJ1-2; tentative D call: TRBD1 (6 bases). The material sequenced was sorted CD4+, CD8+, or CD8+CD57+ T cells (not recorded which) from PBMCs. DNA of the CDR3: TGTGCCAGCAGCCGGGGGGAAGGGGGGTATGGCTACACCTTC. Its translation: CASSRGEGGYGYTF.